Presented here are 21 T cell receptor beta chains from one specimen sequenced in a study of blood T cell repertoires in COVID-19. Sequenced by immunoSEQ multiplex PCR; TCRdb stores in-frame clones only, minus some. The sample comprises 150,000 to 200,000 clones, about 85% of which are singletons, and 7% to 8% rests with the top ten. The specimen was peripheral blood. The receptor set was obtained from a woman aged 80 or over in a cohort sampled during active or convalescent COVID-19.

The chain is built from TRBV5-4 and TRBJ2-7; D is possibly TRBD1 (6 bases). Germline V gene lookup returns CDR1 SGHNT and CDR2 YYREEE (reference sequence). V lost 4 bases and J lost 0, with 14 bases in between. The CDR3 runs 15 residues. CDR3 in amino acids: CASSPTGSYSYEQYF. DNA of the CDR3: TGTGCCAGCAGCCCTACAGGGTCTTACTCCTACGAGCAGTACTTC. Filled out from reference TRBV5-4 and TRBJ2-7, the complete variable domain reads ETGVTQSPTHLIKTRGQQVTLRCSSQSGHNTVSWYQQALGQGPQFIFQYYREEENGRGNFPPRFSGLQFPNYSSELNVNALELDDSALYLCASSPTGSYSYEQYFGPGTRLTVT.

This chain connects TRBV6-1 to TRBJ2-1; 10 nucleotides agree with TRBD1. J gave up 2 bases and V 2 bases, and 3 bases lay outside the gene matches. The germline gives CDR1 MNHNS, CDR2 SASEGT. The CDR3 totals 16 residues. For the CDR3, the DNA is TGTGCCAGCAGTGAAAGGGACAGGGGTCCCTACAATGAGCAGTTCTTC. This sequence encodes CASSERDRGPYNEQFF.

This chain uses TRBV20-1 with TRBJ2-2; the match to TRBD2 covers 7 bases. V lost 3 bases, J lost 3 bases, and 16 bases stayed unmatched. Germline loops: CDR1 DFQATT, CDR2 SNEGSKA (reference sequence). The CDR3 totals 18 residues. The CDR3 sequence: CSASRHEREGWYTGELFF. The CDR3 DNA reads as TGCAGTGCTAGTCGGCATGAGCGGGAAGGCTGGTACACCGGGGAGCTGTTTTTT.

This clone has just one count. The chain combines TRBV10-1 with TRBJ2-7, with D possibly matching TRBD2 (6 bases). The CDR3 runs 14 residues. The germline V and J ends were trimmed by 8 bases and 4 bases, with 18 bases remaining between them. Germline V gene data show CDR1 as WNHNN and CDR2 as SYGVQD (reference sequence). The CDR3 loop is CASVERDFRYEQYV. The CDR3, as DNA: TGCGCCAGCGTTGAACGGGACTTTCGTTACGAGCAGTACGTC.

The V call is TRBV5-1, the J call TRBJ2-5, with a tentative D call TRBD1 (6 bases). The V and J ends lost 5 bases and 3 bases respectively, with 17 bases between them. The CDR3 has 15 residues. Germline CDR1 is SGHRS and CDR2 is YFSETQ. CDR3 region: CASREILQGEETQYF. The DNA for the CDR3 is TGCGCCAGCAGGGAAATCTTACAGGGTGAAGAGACCCAGTACTTC.

The chain recombines TRBV4-1 with TRBJ2-1, with D perhaps matching TRBD1 (7 bases). The CDR3 length is 18 residues. Trimming removed 3 bases from V and 0 bases from J, with 18 bases in between. Per the germline V gene, CDR1 is MGHRA and CDR2 is YSYEKL. For the CDR3, the DNA is TGCGCCAGCAGCCACGGAGGGGGCCGACCCAGCTCCTACAATGAGCAGTTCTTC. Translation: CASSHGGGRPSSYNEQFF.

The V gene is TRBV6-5, the J gene TRBJ2-7, with 14 bases identical to TRBD2. There are 15 residues in the CDR3. V gave up 6 bases and J gave up 5 bases; unmatched junction bases: 6. The germline gives CDR1 MNHEY, CDR2 SVGAGI. CDR3 coding DNA: TGTGCCAGCAGCCAGGGGACTAGCGGGAGCCACGAGCAGTACGTC. Translation: CASSQGTSGSHEQYV.

This chain links TRBV6-4 with TRBJ2-3; 7 nucleotides match TRBD2. Germline trimming cut 2 bases from V and 1 base from J; bases unmatched to any gene: 3. The CDR3 spans 15 residues. Germline CDR1 reads MRHNA; CDR2 reads SNTAGT. This CDR3 reads CASSDGGSGTDTQYF. CDR3 DNA: TGTGCCAGCAGTGACGGCGGGAGTGGCACAGATACGCAGTATTTT.

The chain combines TRBV11-2 with TRBJ2-1, with TRBD2 matching over 9 bases. The length of the CDR3 is 19 residues. Germline assignment: CDR1 SGHAT and CDR2 FQNNGV. The junction had 12 bases not matched to a gene; V was cut back by 0 bases and J by 3 bases. For the CDR3, the DNA is TGTGCCAGCAGCTTAGAAAGAAGTGGTGCTAGCGGGATCTACAATGAGCAGTTCTTC. Amino acids: CASSLERSGASGIYNEQFF.

The chain is built from TRBV11-3 and TRBJ2-7, with a weak D call TRBD2 (5 bases). Germline V gene sequence: CDR1 SGHNT, CDR2 YENEEA. V was clipped by 5 bases and J by 7 bases, with 21 bases between them. CDR3 length equals 15 residues. Here the CDR3 reads CASSTPRGPIGEQYF. The CDR3 DNA sequence: TGTGCCAGCAGCACGCCCCGCGGGCCTATAGGGGAGCAGTACTTC.

CDR3 bases: TGTGCCAGTAGCCCAATACATGCAACAGCATATGGCTACACCTTC. This gives the protein CASSPIHATAYGYTF. This chain connects TRBV19 to TRBJ1-2; no definite D call. CDR1 and CDR2 from the germline V gene are LNHDA and SQIVND (reference sequence). Trimming cost V 6 bases and J 5 bases, with 19 bases left between them. This CDR3 has 15 residues.

This chain joins TRBV4-3 and TRBJ1-2; unclear D gene. Trimming shortened V by 1 base and J by 2 bases, and 8 bases separated the two germline ends. Germline CDR1 reads LGHNA; CDR2 reads YSLEER. The CDR3 is 14 amino acids. DNA of the CDR3: TGCGCCAGCAGCCAAGCGTCAGCGAACTATGGCTACACCTTC. Protein product: CASSQASANYGYTF.

The chain carries TRBV6-1 and TRBJ2-6, with D perhaps matching TRBD1 (6 bases). V was pared by 2 bases and J by 0 bases, with 11 bases between. Germline CDR1 MNHNS, CDR2 SASEGT. The CDR3 runs 17 residues. Written as DNA, the CDR3 is TGTGCCAGCAGTGAAACCTTGACAGGCTCTGGGGCCAACGTCCTGACTTTC. The encoded protein is CASSETLTGSGANVLTF.

This clone was detected only a few times. J is TRBJ2-1 and V is TRBV12-5; TRBD2 aligns across 7 bases. CDR1 is LGHNT, CDR2 FRNRAP, per germline. The CDR3 is made up of 14 amino acids. With 1 base clipped from V and 6 bases from J, the junction kept 3 bases outside the gene matches. The DNA of the CDR3 is TGTGCTAGTGGTTTGGCACTAGCGCCCAATGAGCAGTTCTTC. Its translation is CASGLALAPNEQFF.

The V and J genes are TRBV12-3 or TRBV12-4 and TRBJ1-2, with a weak D call TRBD1 (5 bases). This CDR3 has 13 residues. V was clipped by 6 bases and J by 5 bases, with 13 bases between them. The CDR3 nucleotides read TGTGCCAGCAGGGTCCAGGGTGAATATGGCTACACCTTC. This translates into CASRVQGEYGYTF.

This rearrangement joins TRBV11-2 to TRBJ2-2, with 13 bases aligning to TRBD2. CDR3 length equals 16 residues. CDR1 is SGHAT, CDR2 FQNNGV, per germline. After removal of 4 bases from V and 7 bases from J, the junction contained 6 bases not matched to a gene. The CDR3 DNA follows: TGTGCCAGCAGCTATACTAGCGGGAGGGCCGGCGGGGAGCTGTTTTTT. Its protein is CASSYTSGRAGGELFF.

The V gene is TRBV6-5, the J gene TRBJ1-1; D remains unclear. CDR1 and CDR2 (germline): MNHEY, SVGAGI. V dropped 5 bases and J dropped 0 bases, with 10 bases sitting between them. The CDR3 totals 14 residues. The DNA of the CDR3 is TGTGCCAGCAGTACACCGTACATGAACACTGAAGCTTTCTTT. Encoded protein: CASSTPYMNTEAFF.

The rearrangement joins TRBV27 to TRBJ1-1; 9 bases align to TRBD1. J gave up 1 base and V 4 bases, and 4 bases lay outside the gene matches. This CDR3 comprises 15 residues. In germline, CDR1 is MNHEY, CDR2 SMNVEV (reference sequence). In DNA form, the CDR3 reads TGTGCCAGCAGTTCGAACAGGGGGCCGAACACTGAAGCTTTCTTT. It translates to CASSSNRGPNTEAFF.

This chain joins TRBV27 and TRBJ1-6; perhaps TRBD1 as D (5 bases). Germline loops: CDR1 MNHEY, CDR2 SMNVEV (reference sequence). V dropped 2 bases and J dropped 1 base, with 12 bases sitting between them. CDR3 length equals 17 residues. CDR3 in amino acids: CASSLPPAGSYNSPLHF. CDR3 bases: TGTGCCAGCAGTTTACCGCCCGCAGGGTCCTATAATTCACCCCTCCACTTT.

The rearrangement uses TRBV4-2 and TRBJ2-5, with 8 bases identical to TRBD2. CDR3 length equals 16 residues. Trimming removed 4 bases from V and 3 bases from J; junction bases left unmatched: 10. Germline assignment: CDR1 LGHNA and CDR2 YNFKEQ. DNA of the CDR3: TGTGCCAGCAGCCGAGGTAGCGGGATCCTGGAAGAGACCCAGTACTTC. Its protein product is CASSRGSGILEETQYF.

This clone appeared once. The chain uses TRBV9 and TRBJ2-1; 12 positions agree with TRBD2. The germline V gene encodes CDR1 SGDLS and CDR2 YYNGEE. Germline trimming cut 4 bases from V and 7 bases from J; bases unmatched to any gene: 6. This CDR3 region has 15 residues. In DNA, the CDR3 is TGTGCCAGCAGCCCTAGCGGGGGGGCTAGGAATGAGCAGTTCTTC. Amino acid sequence: CASSPSGGARNEQFF.